Below are 2 T cell receptor beta chains sequenced from a single sample in a study of blood T cell repertoires in COVID-19. Assay used: immunoSEQ multiplex PCR; TCRdb lists only in-frame clones, some missing. This table has about 180,000 clones, 85% appearing once. The sample comprised peripheral blood. These receptors originate from a woman aged 45-59 years with COVID-19, enrolled during active disease.

This clone has just a few counts. CDR3 sequence reads: CASSLGPNEKLFF. CDR3 sequence (DNA): TGTGCCAGCAGCTTGGGCCCTAATGAAAAACTGTTTTTT. The chain links TRBV7-3 to TRBJ1-4; no clear D gene. There are 13 residues in the CDR3. Trimming took 3 bases from V and 3 from J, leaving 5 bases between them. Germline V gene sequence: CDR1 SGHTA, CDR2 FQGTGA. The whole variable domain, remainder taken from reference TRBV7-3 and TRBJ1-4, is GAGVSQTPSNKVTEKGKYVELRCDPISGHTALYWYRQSLGQGPEFLIYFQGTGAADDSGLPNDRFFAVRPEGSVSTLKIQRTERGDSAVYLCASSLGPNEKLFFGSGTQLSVL.

V usage is TRBV7-9 and J usage is TRBJ1-2; D is unclear. The CDR3 covers 12 residues. Germline-derived CDR1 and CDR2 are SEHNR and FQNEAQ (reference sequence). V dropped 4 bases and J dropped 5 bases, with 8 bases sitting between them. CDR3 residues: CASSSLRYGYTF. The CDR3 DNA reads TGTGCCAGCAGCTCCCTACGATATGGCTACACCTTC. Variable domain in full (rest from reference TRBV7-9 and TRBJ1-2): DTGVSQNPRHKITKRGQNVTFRCDPISEHNRLYWYRQTLGQGPEFLTYFQNEAQLEKSRLLSDRFSAERPKGSFSTLEIQRTEQGDSAMYLCASSSLRYGYTFGSGTRLTVV.